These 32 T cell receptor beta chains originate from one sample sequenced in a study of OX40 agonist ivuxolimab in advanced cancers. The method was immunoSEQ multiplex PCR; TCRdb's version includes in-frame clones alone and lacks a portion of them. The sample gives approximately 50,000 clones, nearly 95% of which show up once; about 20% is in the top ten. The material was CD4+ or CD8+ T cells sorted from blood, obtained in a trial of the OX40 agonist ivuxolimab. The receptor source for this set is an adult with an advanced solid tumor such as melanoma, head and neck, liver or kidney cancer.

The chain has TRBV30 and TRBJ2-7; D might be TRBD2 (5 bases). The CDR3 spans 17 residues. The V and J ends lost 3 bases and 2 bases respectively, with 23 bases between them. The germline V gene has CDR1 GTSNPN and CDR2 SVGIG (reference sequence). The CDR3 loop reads CAWRYQEEDVGTYEQYF. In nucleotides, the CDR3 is TGTGCCTGGAGATACCAGGAGGAGGATGTCGGTACCTACGAGCAGTACTTC.

CDR3 DNA: TGTGCCAGCAGCTTAGGACAGGGGACCGAGAATGAGCAGTTCTTC. Protein: CASSLGQGTENEQFF. The chain recombines TRBV7-2 with TRBJ2-1, with TRBD1 identical over 8 bases. The junction had 6 bases not matched to a gene; V was cut back by 1 base and J by 7 bases. Germline loops: CDR1 SGHTA, CDR2 FQGNSA. The CDR3 is made up of 15 amino acids. Full variable domain (remainder filled in from reference TRBV7-2 and TRBJ2-1): GAGVSQSPSNKVTEKGKDVELRCDPISGHTALYWYRQSLGQGLEFLIYFQGNSAPDKSGLPSDRFSAERTGGSVSTLTIQRTQQEDSAVYLCASSLGQGTENEQFFGPGTRLTVL.

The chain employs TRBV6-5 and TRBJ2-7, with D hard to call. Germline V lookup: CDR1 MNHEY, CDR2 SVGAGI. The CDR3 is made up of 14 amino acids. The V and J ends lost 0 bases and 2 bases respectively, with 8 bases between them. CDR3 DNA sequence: TGTGCCAGCAGTTACTCGTACGGAACCTACGAGCAGTACTTC. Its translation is CASSYSYGTYEQYF.

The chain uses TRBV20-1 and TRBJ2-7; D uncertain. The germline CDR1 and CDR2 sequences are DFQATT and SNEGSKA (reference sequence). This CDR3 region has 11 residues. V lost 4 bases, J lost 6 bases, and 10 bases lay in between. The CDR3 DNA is TGCAGTGCTATGGTTGGGCCCGAGCAGTACTTC. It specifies CSAMVGPEQYF.

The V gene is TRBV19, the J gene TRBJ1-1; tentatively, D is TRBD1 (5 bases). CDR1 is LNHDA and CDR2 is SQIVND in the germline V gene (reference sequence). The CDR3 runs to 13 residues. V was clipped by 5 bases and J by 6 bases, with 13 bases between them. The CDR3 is CASSGGRGSEAFF. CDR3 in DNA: TGTGCCAGTAGTGGAGGTCGGGGCTCTGAAGCTTTCTTT.

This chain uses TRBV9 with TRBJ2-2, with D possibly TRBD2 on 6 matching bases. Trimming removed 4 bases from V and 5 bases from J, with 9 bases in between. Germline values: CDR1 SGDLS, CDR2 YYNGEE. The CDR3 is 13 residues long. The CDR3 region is CASSTGGTGELFF. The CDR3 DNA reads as TGTGCCAGCAGCACCGGGGGAACCGGGGAGCTGTTTTTT. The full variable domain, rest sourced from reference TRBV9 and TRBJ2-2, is DSGVTQTPKHLITATGQRVTLRCSPRSGDLSVYWYQQSLDQGLQFLIQYYNGEERAKGNILERFSAQQFPDLHSELNLSSLELGDSALYFCASSTGGTGELFFGEGSRLTVL.

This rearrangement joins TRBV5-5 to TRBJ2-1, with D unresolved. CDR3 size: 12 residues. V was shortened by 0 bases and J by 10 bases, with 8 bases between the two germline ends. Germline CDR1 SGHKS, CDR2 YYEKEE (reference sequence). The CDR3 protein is CASSLEADEQFF. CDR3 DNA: TGTGCCAGCAGCTTGGAGGCAGACGAGCAGTTCTTC. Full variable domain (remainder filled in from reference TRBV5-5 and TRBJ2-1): DAGVTQSPTHLIKTRGQQVTLRCSPISGHKSVSWYQQVLGQGPQFIFQYYEKEERGRGNFPDRFSARQFPNYSSELNVNALLLGDSALYLCASSLEADEQFFGPGTRLTVL.

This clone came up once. The CDR3 DNA is TGTGCCAGCAGCGTAGGATCAGGGGCGATCTATGGCTACACCTTC. Translating gives CASSVGSGAIYGYTF. This chain links TRBV9 with TRBJ1-2; D might be TRBD1 (6 bases). The CDR3 contains 15 residues. CDR1 is SGDLS, CDR2 YYNGEE, per germline. Trimming stripped 0 bases from V and 4 bases from J, with 13 bases between.

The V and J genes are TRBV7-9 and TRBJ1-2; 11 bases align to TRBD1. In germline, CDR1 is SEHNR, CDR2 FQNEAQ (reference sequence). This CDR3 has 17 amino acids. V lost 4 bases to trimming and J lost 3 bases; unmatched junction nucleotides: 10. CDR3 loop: CASSSRTGGVGDYGYTF. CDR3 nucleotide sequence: TGTGCCAGCAGCTCCCGGACAGGGGGCGTGGGGGACTATGGCTACACCTTC.

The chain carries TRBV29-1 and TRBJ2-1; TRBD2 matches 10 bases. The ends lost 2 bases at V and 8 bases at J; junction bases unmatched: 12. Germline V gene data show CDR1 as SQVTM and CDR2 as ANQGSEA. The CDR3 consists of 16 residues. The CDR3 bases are TGCAGCGTTGAATATGTGCTAGCGGGAGCTTCGCATGAGCAGTTCTTC. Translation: CSVEYVLAGASHEQFF.

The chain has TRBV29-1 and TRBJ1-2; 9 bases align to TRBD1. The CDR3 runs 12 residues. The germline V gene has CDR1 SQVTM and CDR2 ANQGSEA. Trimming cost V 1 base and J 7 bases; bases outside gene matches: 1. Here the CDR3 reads CSVEGTGVGYTF. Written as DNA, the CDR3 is TGCAGCGTTGAAGGGACAGGGGTTGGCTACACCTTC.

The CDR3 sequence is CASSQGGDTQYF. CDR3 coding DNA: TGCGCCAGCAGCCAGGGAGGGGATACGCAGTATTTT. The V and J genes are TRBV4-1 and TRBJ2-3, with 7 bases aligning to TRBD2. CDR1 and CDR2 (germline): MGHRA, YSYEKL. The CDR3 totals 12 residues. Unmatched junction bases numbered 0, after V lost 3 bases and J lost 6 bases.

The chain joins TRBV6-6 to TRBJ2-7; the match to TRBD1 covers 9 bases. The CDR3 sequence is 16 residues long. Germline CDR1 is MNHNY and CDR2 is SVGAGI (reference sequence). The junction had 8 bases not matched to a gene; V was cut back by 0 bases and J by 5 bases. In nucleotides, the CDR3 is TGTGCCAGCAGTTACTCTTTTGGACAGGGGCGGAACGAGCAGTACTTC. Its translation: CASSYSFGQGRNEQYF.

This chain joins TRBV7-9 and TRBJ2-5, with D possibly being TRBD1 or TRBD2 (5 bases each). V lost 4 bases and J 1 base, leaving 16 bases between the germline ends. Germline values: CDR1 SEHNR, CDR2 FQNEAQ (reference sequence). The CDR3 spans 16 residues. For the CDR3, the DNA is TGTGCCAGCAGCTCACCCGCCCTGGGGGTCCAAGAGACCCAGTACTTC. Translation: CASSSPALGVQETQYF. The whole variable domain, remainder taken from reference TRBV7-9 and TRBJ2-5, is DTGVSQNPRHKITKRGQNVTFRCDPISEHNRLYWYRQTLGQGPEFLTYFQNEAQLEKSRLLSDRFSAERPKGSFSTLEIQRTEQGDSAMYLCASSSPALGVQETQYFGPGTRLLVL.

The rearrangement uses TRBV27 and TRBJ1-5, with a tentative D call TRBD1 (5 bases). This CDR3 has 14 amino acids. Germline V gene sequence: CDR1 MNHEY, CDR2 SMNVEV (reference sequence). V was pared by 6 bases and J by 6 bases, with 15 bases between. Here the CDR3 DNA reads TGTGCCAGCAGCCCCGAGGGGTATGGTCAGCCCCAGCATTTT. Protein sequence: CASSPEGYGQPQHF.

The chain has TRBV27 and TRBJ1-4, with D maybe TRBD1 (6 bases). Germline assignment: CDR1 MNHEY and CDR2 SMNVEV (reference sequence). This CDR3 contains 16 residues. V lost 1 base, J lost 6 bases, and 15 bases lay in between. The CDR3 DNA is TGTGCCAGCAGTTTATTTTTTCAGGGGCCGGATGAAAAACTGTTTTTT. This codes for CASSLFFQGPDEKLFF.

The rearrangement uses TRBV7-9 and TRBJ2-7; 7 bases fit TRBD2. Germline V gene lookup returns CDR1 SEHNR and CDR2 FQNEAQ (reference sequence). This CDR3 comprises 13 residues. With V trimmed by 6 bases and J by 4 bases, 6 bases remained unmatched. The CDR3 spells CASSFTSEYEQYF. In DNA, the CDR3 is TGTGCCAGCAGTTTTACTAGCGAGTACGAGCAGTACTTC.

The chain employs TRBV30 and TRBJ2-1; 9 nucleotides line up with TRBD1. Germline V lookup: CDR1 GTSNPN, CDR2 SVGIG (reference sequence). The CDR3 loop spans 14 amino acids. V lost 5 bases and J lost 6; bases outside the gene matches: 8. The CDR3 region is CAWGPGQGFNEQFF. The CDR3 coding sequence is TGTGCCTGGGGACCGGGACAGGGCTTCAATGAGCAGTTCTTC.

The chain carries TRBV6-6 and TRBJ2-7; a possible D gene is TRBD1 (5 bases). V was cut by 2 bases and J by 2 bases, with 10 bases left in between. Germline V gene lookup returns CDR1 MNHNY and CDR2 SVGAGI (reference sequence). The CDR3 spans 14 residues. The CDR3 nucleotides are TGTGCCAGCAGTTACGGTCAGGGTCCCTACGAGCAGTACTTC. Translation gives CASSYGQGPYEQYF.

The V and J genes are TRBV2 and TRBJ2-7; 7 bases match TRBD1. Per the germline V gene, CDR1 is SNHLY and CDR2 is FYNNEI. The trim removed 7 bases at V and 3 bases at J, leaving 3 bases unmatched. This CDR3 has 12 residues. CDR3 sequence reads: CASMGQSYEQYF. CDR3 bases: TGTGCCAGCATGGGACAGAGCTACGAGCAGTACTTC.

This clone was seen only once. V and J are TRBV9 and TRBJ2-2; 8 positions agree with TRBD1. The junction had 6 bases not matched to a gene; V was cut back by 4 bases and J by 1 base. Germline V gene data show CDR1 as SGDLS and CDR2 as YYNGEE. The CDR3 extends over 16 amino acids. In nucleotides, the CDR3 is TGTGCCAGCAGCCCCCCCGGGACAGGGAACACCGGGGAGCTGTTTTTT. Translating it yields CASSPPGTGNTGELFF.

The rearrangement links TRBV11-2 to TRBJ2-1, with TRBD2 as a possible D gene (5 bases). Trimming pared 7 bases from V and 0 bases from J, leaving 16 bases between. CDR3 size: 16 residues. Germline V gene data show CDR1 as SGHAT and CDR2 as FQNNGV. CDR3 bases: TGTGCCAGCACCCTACAATTGGGGAGCTCCTACAATGAGCAGTTCTTC. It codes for CASTLQLGSSYNEQFF.

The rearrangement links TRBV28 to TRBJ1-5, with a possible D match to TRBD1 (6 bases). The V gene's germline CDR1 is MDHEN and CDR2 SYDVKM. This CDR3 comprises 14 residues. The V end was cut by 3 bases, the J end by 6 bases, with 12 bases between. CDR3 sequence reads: CASSFAQGGQPQHF. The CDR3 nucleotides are TGTGCCAGCAGTTTCGCACAGGGTGGTCAGCCCCAGCATTTT.

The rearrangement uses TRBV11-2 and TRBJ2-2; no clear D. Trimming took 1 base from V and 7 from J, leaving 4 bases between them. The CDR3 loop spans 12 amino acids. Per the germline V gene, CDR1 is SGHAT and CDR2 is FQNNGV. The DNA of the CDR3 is TGTGCCAGCAGCTTAGTGGGCGGGGAGCTGTTTTTT. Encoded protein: CASSLVGGELFF.

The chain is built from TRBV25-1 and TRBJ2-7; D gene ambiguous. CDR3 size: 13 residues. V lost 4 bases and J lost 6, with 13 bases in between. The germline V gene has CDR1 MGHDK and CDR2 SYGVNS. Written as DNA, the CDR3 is TGTGCCAGCAGTGGAAGATTCCTCTCCGAGCAGTACTTC. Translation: CASSGRFLSEQYF.

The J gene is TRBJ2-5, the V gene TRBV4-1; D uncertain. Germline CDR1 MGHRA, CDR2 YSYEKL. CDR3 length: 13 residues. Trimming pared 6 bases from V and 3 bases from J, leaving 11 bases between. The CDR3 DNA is TGCGCCAGCAGACCTCTAGGAGAAGAGACCCAGTACTTC. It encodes CASRPLGEETQYF.

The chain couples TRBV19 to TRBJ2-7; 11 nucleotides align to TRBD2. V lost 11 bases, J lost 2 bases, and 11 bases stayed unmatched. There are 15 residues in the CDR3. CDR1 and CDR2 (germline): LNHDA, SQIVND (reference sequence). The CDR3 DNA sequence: TGTGCCTCCCATCCGGGACTAGCGGCCGCCTACGAGCAGTACTTC. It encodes CASHPGLAAAYEQYF.

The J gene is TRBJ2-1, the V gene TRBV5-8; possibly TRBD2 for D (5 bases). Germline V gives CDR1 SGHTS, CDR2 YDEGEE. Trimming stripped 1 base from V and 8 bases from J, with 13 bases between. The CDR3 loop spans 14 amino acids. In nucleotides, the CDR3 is TGTGCCAGCAGCTTGTTGATGAGGGCCGATGAGCAGTTCTTC. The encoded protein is CASSLLMRADEQFF. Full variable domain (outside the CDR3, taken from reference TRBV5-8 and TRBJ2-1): EAGVTQSPTHLIKTRGQQATLRCSPISGHTSVYWYQQALGLGLQFLLWYDEGEERNRGNFPPRFSGRQFPNYSSELNVNALELEDSALYLCASSLLMRADEQFFGPGTRLTVL.

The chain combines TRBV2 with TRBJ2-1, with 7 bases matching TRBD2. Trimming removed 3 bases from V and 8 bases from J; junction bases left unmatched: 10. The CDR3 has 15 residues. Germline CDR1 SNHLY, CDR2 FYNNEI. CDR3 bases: TGTGCCAGCAGTGAGGACGGGAGGAGCGTCGATGAGCAGTTCTTC. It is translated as CASSEDGRSVDEQFF.

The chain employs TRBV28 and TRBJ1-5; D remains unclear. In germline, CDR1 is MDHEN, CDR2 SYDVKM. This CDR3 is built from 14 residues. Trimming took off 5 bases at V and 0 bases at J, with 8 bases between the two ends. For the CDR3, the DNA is TGTGCCAGCAGTCGACTGCATAGCAATCAGCCCCAGCATTTT. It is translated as CASSRLHSNQPQHF.

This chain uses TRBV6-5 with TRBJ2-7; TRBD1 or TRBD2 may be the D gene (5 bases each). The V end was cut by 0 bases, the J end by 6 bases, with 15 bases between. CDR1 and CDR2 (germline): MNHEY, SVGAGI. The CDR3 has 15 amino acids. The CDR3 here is CASSYSGLGGVEQYF. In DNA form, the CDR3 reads TGTGCCAGCAGTTACTCTGGTCTTGGGGGAGTCGAGCAGTACTTC.

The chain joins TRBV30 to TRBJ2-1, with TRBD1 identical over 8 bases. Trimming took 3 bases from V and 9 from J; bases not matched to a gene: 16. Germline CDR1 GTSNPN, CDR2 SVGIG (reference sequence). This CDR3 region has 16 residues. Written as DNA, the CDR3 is TGTGCCTGGAGGGGGACAGGTTTAAGGAACCCAAGTGAGCAGTTCTTC. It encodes CAWRGTGLRNPSEQFF.